These 32 T cell receptor beta chains originate from one sample sequenced in a study of response to subunit inactivated influenza vaccine. TCRdb called the RT-PCR reads again in MiXCR, with one record for every CDR3 protein. The sample yields under 800,000 distinct CDR3 sequences, approximately 15% seen once. Sequences were derived from PBMCs from blood, sampled about 14 days before vaccination. Receptor source: a man aged 50-60 years who received an inactivated influenza vaccine.

This clonotype has ten or more counts. The chain links TRBV20-1 to TRBJ2-1; 11 nucleotides match TRBD2. Germline V lookup: CDR1 DFQATT, CDR2 SNEGSKA (reference sequence). Losses at the gene ends were 3 bases for V and 9 bases for J; bases not matched to a gene: 7. This CDR3 has 14 amino acids. The CDR3 coding sequence is TGCAGTGCTAGTCTGACTAGCGGGATTCTTGAGCAGTTCTTC. The encoded protein is CSASLTSGILEQFF.

The chain carries TRBV27 and TRBJ2-4; D remains ambiguous. With 2 bases removed from V and 4 bases from J, the gap between germline ends came to 12 bases. This CDR3 spans 15 amino acids. Germline V CDR1 and CDR2: MNHEY, SMNVEV (reference sequence). This CDR3 is CASSLSLQTKNIQYF. CDR3 in DNA: TGTGCCAGCAGTTTAAGTCTGCAGACTAAAAACATTCAGTACTTC.

The sample holds many counts of this clonotype. The genes are TRBV18 and TRBJ2-7; TRBD1 agrees at 7 bases. This CDR3 is built from 15 residues. CDR1 is KGHSH and CDR2 is LQKENI in the germline V gene. Trimming at V came to 3 bases and at J to 5 bases, leaving 10 bases not matched to a gene. CDR3 in amino acids: CASSPGQALRNEQYF. As DNA, the CDR3 is TGTGCCAGCTCACCCGGACAGGCCCTTAGGAACGAGCAGTACTTC.

This clonotype occurred a few times. The chain combines TRBV20-1 with TRBJ2-3; D is ambiguous. Germline CDR1 and CDR2: DFQATT and SNEGSKA (reference sequence). The V gene lost 2 bases and the J gene lost 2 bases, with 8 bases spanning the gap. This CDR3 is 13 amino acids long. For the CDR3, the DNA is TGCAGTGCTAGACTCCCCCACACAGATACGCAGTATTTT. It codes for CSARLPHTDTQYF.

This clonotype was seen a handful of times. An end of the junction does not agree with germline; a read error may underlie this. The chain links TRBV9 to TRBJ2-1; 9 nucleotides align to TRBD2. The germline CDR1 and CDR2 sequences are SGDLS and YYNGEE. This CDR3 spans 17 amino acids. The CDR3 DNA sequence: TGTGTCAGCAGCGTAGCGGGAGCGGGAGGATCCTACAATGAGCAGTTCTTC. Amino acids: CVSSVAGAGGSYNEQFF.

This rearrangement joins TRBV5-1 to TRBJ2-2; D perhaps matches TRBD1 (5 bases). This CDR3 is 15 amino acids long. From germline, CDR1 is SGHRS and CDR2 YFSETQ. The V and J ends lost 4 bases and 5 bases respectively, with 15 bases between them. In nucleotides, the CDR3 is TGCGCCAGCAGCGCCGCACCAGGGTTTACCGGGGAGCTGTTTTTT. This gives the protein CASSAAPGFTGELFF.

This sequence joins TRBV12-3 or TRBV12-4 and TRBJ2-7; the D gene is possibly TRBD2 (5 bases). CDR3 size: 13 residues. The V end lost 1 base, the J end lost 7 bases, and 11 bases lay between the germline ends. DNA for the CDR3: TGTGCCAGCAGTTTAGGGAGGAACCTGGAGCAGTACTTC. This sequence encodes CASSLGRNLEQYF.

The chain recombines TRBV18 with TRBJ1-4; weak D call: TRBD1 (6 bases). The CDR3 extends over 14 amino acids. Trimming removed 0 bases at V and 8 bases at J, with 10 bases between. Germline V gene sequence: CDR1 KGHSH, CDR2 LQKENI. CDR3 DNA: TGTGCCAGCTCACCACCGGGGGCCGGGGAAAAACTGTTTTTT. This gives the protein CASSPPGAGEKLFF.

V and J are TRBV7-9 and TRBJ2-5, with D unclear. There are 14 residues in the CDR3. Germline-derived CDR1 and CDR2 are SEHNR and FQNEAQ (reference sequence). V was clipped by 4 bases and J by 4 bases, with 13 bases between them. CDR3 region: CASSSRVPGETQYF. The CDR3 DNA follows: TGTGCCAGCAGCTCCCGGGTCCCGGGAGAGACCCAGTACTTC.

The V and J genes are TRBV6-2 or TRBV6-3 and TRBJ2-5, with TRBD1 identical over 10 bases. The ends lost 6 bases at V and 2 bases at J; junction bases unmatched: 3. Germline V gives CDR1 MNHEY, CDR2 SVGEGT. CDR3 size: 14 residues. The CDR3 here is CASRWDRGQETQYF. The CDR3 bases are TGTGCCAGCAGATGGGACAGGGGACAAGAGACCCAGTACTTC.

In regard to this clonotype: Because it lacks the conserved phenylalanine or tryptophan at the end, this CDR3 is likely a read error. This rearrangement joins TRBV20-1 to TRBJ2-2; 8 bases are a match to TRBD2. The germline CDR1 and CDR2 sequences are DFQATT and SNEGSKA (reference sequence). After removal of 4 bases from V and 6 bases from J, the junction contained 7 bases not matched to a gene. CDR3 length: 14 amino acids. The CDR3 sequence is CSAKRGLIAGELFL. The CDR3 DNA sequence: TGCAGTGCTAAGCGGGGGTTGATCGCCGGGGAGCTGTTTCTT.

This clonotype was detected many times. The DNA of the CDR3 is TGTGCCAGCAGTGAACAGGGCTGGGATGAGCAGTTCTTC. This translates into CASSEQGWDEQFF. The gene calls are TRBV6-4 and TRBJ2-1, with a weak D call TRBD1 (6 bases). V lost 3 bases, J lost 8 bases, and 11 bases lay in between. Germline CDR1 and CDR2: MRHNA and SNTAGT. This CDR3 is 13 amino acids long.

This clonotype was counted only a few times. The chain is built from TRBV29-1 and TRBJ2-1, with D possibly matching TRBD2 (6 bases). The germline V and J ends were trimmed by 2 bases and 7 bases, with 15 bases remaining between them. Germline CDR1 SQVTM, CDR2 ANQGSEA. The CDR3 length is 14 residues. The CDR3 protein is CSVELPGSLNEQFF. The CDR3 nucleotides are TGCAGCGTTGAATTGCCCGGGAGTTTGAATGAGCAGTTCTTC.

J is TRBJ1-5 and V is TRBV6-2 or TRBV6-3; D possibly corresponds to TRBD1 (5 bases). This CDR3 has 16 amino acids. CDR1 and CDR2 from the germline V gene are MNHEY and SVGEGT. The germline V and J ends were trimmed by 0 bases and 2 bases, with 11 bases remaining between them. DNA of the CDR3: TGTGCCAGCAGTTACTCGCCCAGGGCTGGCAATCAGCCCCAGCATTTT. This gives the protein CASSYSPRAGNQPQHF.

This clonotype was detected only a few times. This chain joins TRBV12-3 or TRBV12-4 and TRBJ2-1, with D perhaps assigned TRBD1 or TRBD2 (6 bases each). The V end was cut by 7 bases, the J end by 8 bases, with 21 bases between. The CDR3 spans 15 residues. CDR3 DNA sequence: TGTGCCAGCACGCCATTGGGGGGCAACAGGGATGAGCAGTTCTTC. Its protein is CASTPLGGNRDEQFF.

This chain uses TRBV6-5 with TRBJ2-1; unclear D gene. The CDR3 loop spans 12 amino acids. CDR1 is MNHEY and CDR2 is SVGAGI in the germline V gene. Trimming removed 6 bases at V and 9 bases at J, with 12 bases between. The chain's CDR3 is CASSGSPVEQFF. CDR3 in DNA: TGTGCCAGCAGCGGTAGCCCTGTTGAGCAGTTCTTC.

This clonotype showed up just a few times. The rearrangement joins TRBV5-1 to TRBJ2-3; a weak D match, TRBD2 (5 bases). Trimming shortened V by 6 bases and J by 2 bases, and 13 bases separated the two germline ends. This CDR3 region has 14 residues. From germline, CDR1 is SGHRS and CDR2 YFSETQ. CDR3 nucleotide sequence: TGCGCCAGCAAAAGCGGAGCCATCACAGATACGCAGTATTTT. It codes for CASKSGAITDTQYF. Variable domain in full (rest from reference TRBV5-1 and TRBJ2-3): KAGVTQTPRYLIKTRGQQVTLSCSPISGHRSVSWYQQTPGQGLQFLFEYFSETQRNKGNFPGRFSGRQFSNSRSEMNVSTLELGDSALYLCASKSGAITDTQYFGPGTRLTVL.

The rearrangement joins TRBV7-2 to TRBJ2-2, with D unclear. In germline, CDR1 is SGHTA, CDR2 FQGNSA. The CDR3 is 16 residues long. Deletions cut 0 bases from V and 1 base from J, with 9 bases between. The CDR3 loop is CASSLASRLNTGELFF. The CDR3 coding sequence is TGTGCCAGCAGCTTAGCCTCCAGACTGAACACCGGGGAGCTGTTTTTT.

This clonotype has a count of ten or more. The rearrangement links TRBV6-1 to TRBJ2-1; 7 bases fit TRBD2. V trimming: 7 bases; J trimming: 7 bases; junction bases outside the gene matches: 13. Germline V CDR1 and CDR2: MNHNS, SASEGT. This CDR3 spans 15 amino acids. The CDR3 region is CASNLASGFGNEQFF. Written as DNA, the CDR3 is TGTGCCAGCAACCTGGCTAGCGGCTTTGGGAATGAGCAGTTCTTC.

This clonotype was seen at least ten times. The chain carries TRBV5-1 and TRBJ2-7, with D hard to call. The germline V gene has CDR1 SGHRS and CDR2 YFSETQ. Trimming shortened V by 3 bases and J by 3 bases, and 7 bases separated the two germline ends. CDR3 length: 12 amino acids. CDR3 protein: CASSYDNYEQYF. CDR3 bases: TGCGCCAGCAGCTACGACAACTACGAGCAGTACTTC.

The chain couples TRBV29-1 to TRBJ2-7; 7 bases are shared with TRBD1. CDR1 and CDR2 from the germline V gene are SQVTM and ANQGSEA. The CDR3 is made up of 12 amino acids. The J segment lost 4 bases and the V segment lost 6 bases, leaving 6 bases of the junction unmatched. The CDR3 nucleotides are TGCAGCGTCACGACAGGGTCGTACGAGCAGTACTTC. As protein: CSVTTGSYEQYF.

This clonotype was detected only a few times. The chain employs TRBV5-1 and TRBJ2-5, with 12 bases that match TRBD2. Germline CDR1 SGHRS, CDR2 YFSETQ. The J segment lost 5 bases and the V segment lost 1 base, leaving 6 bases of the junction unmatched. The CDR3 covers 16 residues. CDR3 region: CASSLLTSGGLETQYF. CDR3 sequence (DNA): TGCGCCAGCAGCTTGTTGACTAGCGGGGGCCTTGAGACCCAGTACTTC.

This clonotype has only a few counts. The chain recombines TRBV6-2 or TRBV6-3 with TRBJ2-5, with D perhaps matching TRBD1 or TRBD2 (5 bases each). The CDR3 totals 19 residues. Trimming removed 2 bases from V and 7 bases from J, with 29 bases in between. CDR1 MNHEY and CDR2 SVGEGT come from the germline V gene. The CDR3 region is CASSYDYLVAGSSLGTQYF. CDR3 sequence (DNA): TGTGCCAGCAGTTACGACTATCTTGTAGCAGGGTCGTCCTTGGGGACCCAGTACTTC.

This clonotype occurred many times. This chain connects TRBV29-1 to TRBJ2-3; D might be TRBD1 or TRBD2, each matching 6 bases. Germline CDR1 SQVTM, CDR2 ANQGSEA. CDR3 length: 13 amino acids. V lost 5 bases and J lost 5, with 14 bases in between. The CDR3 region has the DNA TGCAGCGTTAGGGGGGCTGGGGGAGATACGCAGTATTTT. Its translation is CSVRGAGGDTQYF.

There are many counts of this clonotype. CDR3 DNA sequence: TGCAGCGTTGAGGACGGACTAGCGGGAAGGCCCCAGTACTTC. It specifies CSVEDGLAGRPQYF. V gene TRBV29-1 combines with J gene TRBJ2-5; 12 bases fit TRBD2. The V gene end was trimmed by 3 bases and the J gene end by 9 bases; junction bases not matched to a gene: 8. The length of the CDR3 is 14 residues. Germline V gene sequence: CDR1 SQVTM, CDR2 ANQGSEA.

The J gene is TRBJ2-1, the V gene TRBV6-5, with 12 bases lining up with TRBD2. The trim removed 0 bases at V and 6 bases at J, leaving 3 bases unmatched. Germline V gene lookup returns CDR1 MNHEY and CDR2 SVGAGI. CDR3 length: 16 residues. CDR3 bases: TGTGCCAGCAGTTACTCTGGGACTAGCGGGTTCAATGAGCAGTTCTTC. Translating gives CASSYSGTSGFNEQFF.

This chain joins TRBV29-1 and TRBJ2-5, with D possibly being TRBD1 (5 bases). This CDR3 is built from 14 residues. Germline CDR1 reads SQVTM; CDR2 reads ANQGSEA. V was shortened by 1 base and J by 5 bases, with 14 bases between the two germline ends. The CDR3 is CSVEAIEDMETQYF. The CDR3 DNA reads TGCAGCGTTGAAGCCATCGAGGACATGGAGACCCAGTACTTC.

This clonotype was observed at least ten times. The chain couples TRBV12-3 or TRBV12-4 to TRBJ1-2, with 8 positions matching TRBD1. V was pared by 6 bases and J by 2 bases, with 5 bases of the junction left unmatched. The CDR3 contains 14 residues. CDR3 protein: CASRSDRVNYGYTF. The CDR3 nucleotides read TGTGCCAGCAGATCGGACAGGGTCAACTATGGCTACACCTTC.

V is TRBV7-9 and J is TRBJ2-7; weak D call: TRBD1 (5 bases). This CDR3 has 14 residues. The ends were cut back, 5 bases at V and 0 bases at J, with 11 bases in the middle. In germline, CDR1 is SEHNR, CDR2 FQNEAQ (reference sequence). The CDR3 DNA follows: TGTGCCAGCAGCCGACAGTCTAGCTCCTACGAGCAGTACTTC. Amino acids: CASSRQSSSYEQYF.

This clonotype showed up just a few times. V usage is TRBV14 and J usage is TRBJ2-1, with 7 bases lining up with TRBD2. This CDR3 has 16 residues. Germline V gene lookup returns CDR1 SGHDN and CDR2 FVKESK. Germline trimming cut 0 bases from V and 4 bases from J; bases unmatched to any gene: 6. The CDR3 nucleotides are TGTGCCAGCAGCCAAGATCGGGGGGTCACATACAATGAGCAGTTCTTC. Translating it yields CASSQDRGVTYNEQFF.

A few counts support this clonotype. This chain's CDR3 is CASSLNGGARTDTQYF. CDR3 coding DNA: TGTGCCAGCAGCTTGAATGGGGGGGCGCGCACAGATACGCAGTATTTT. The J gene is TRBJ2-3, the V gene TRBV5-6; D may be TRBD2 (7 bases). This CDR3 spans 16 amino acids. Per the germline V gene, CDR1 is SGHDT and CDR2 is YYEEEE. Trimming removed 1 base from V and 1 base from J, with 13 bases in between. The complete variable domain, with remaining parts taken from reference TRBV5-6 and TRBJ2-3, reads DAGVTQSPTHLIKTRGQQVTLRCSPKSGHDTVSWYQQALGQGPQFIFQYYEEEERQRGNFPDRFSGHQFPNYSSELNVNALLLGDSALYLCASSLNGGARTDTQYFGPGTRLTVL.

This clonotype came up many times. The J gene is TRBJ1-6, the V gene TRBV11-3; no clear D. The V end was cut by 0 bases, the J end by 9 bases, with 6 bases between. Germline V gene lookup returns CDR1 SGHNT and CDR2 YENEEA. This CDR3 has 13 residues. The CDR3 spells CASSLDRGSPLHF. The CDR3 region has the DNA TGTGCCAGCAGCTTAGATCGCGGTTCACCCCTCCACTTT.